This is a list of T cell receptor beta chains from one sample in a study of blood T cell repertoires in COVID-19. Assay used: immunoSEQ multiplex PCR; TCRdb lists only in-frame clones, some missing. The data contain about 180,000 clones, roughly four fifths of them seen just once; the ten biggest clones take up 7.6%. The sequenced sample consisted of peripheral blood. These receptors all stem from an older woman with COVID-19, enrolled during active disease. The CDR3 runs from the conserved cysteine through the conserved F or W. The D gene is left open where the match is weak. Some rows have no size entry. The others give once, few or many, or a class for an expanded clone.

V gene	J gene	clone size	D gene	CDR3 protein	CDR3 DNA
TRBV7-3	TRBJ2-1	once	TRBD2	CASSRLAGVGNEQFF	TGTGCCAGCAGCCGACTAGCGGGAGTTGGCAATGAGCAGTTCTTC
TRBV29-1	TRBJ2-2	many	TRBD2	CSVRVAGVSGELFF	TGCAGCGTTAGGGTAGCGGGAGTCTCCGGGGAGCTGTTTTTT
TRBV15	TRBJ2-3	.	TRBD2	CATSRDGGRGTDTQYF	TGTGCCACCAGCAGAGATGGCGGGAGGGGCACAGATACGCAGTATTTT
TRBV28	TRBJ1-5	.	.	CASSIQGGNQPQHF	TGTGCCAGCAGCATACAGGGTGGCAATCAGCCCCAGCATTTT
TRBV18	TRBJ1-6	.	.	CASSPLSDSQSPLHF	TGTGCCAGCTCACCACTGTCAGACAGCCAATCACCCCTCCACTTT
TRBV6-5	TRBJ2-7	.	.	CASSYSRQLYEQYF	TGTGCCAGCAGTTACTCGAGACAGCTCTACGAGCAGTACTTC
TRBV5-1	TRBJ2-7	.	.	CASSLTGEEQYF	TGCGCCAGCAGCTTAACGGGGGAAGAGCAGTACTTC
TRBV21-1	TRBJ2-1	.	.	CASRSSVGRFGASYNEQFF	TGTGCCAGCAGATCATCCGTAGGTCGGTTCGGAGCTTCCTACAATGAGCAGTTCTTC
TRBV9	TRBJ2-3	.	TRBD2	CASSLKVPGTSAYTDTQYF	TGTGCCAGCAGTCTAAAGGTCCCCGGGACTAGCGCCTACACAGATACGCAGTATTTT
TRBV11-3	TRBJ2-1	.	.	CASSSSHGSYNEQFF	TGTGCCAGCAGCTCCTCGCACGGCTCCTACAATGAGCAGTTCTTC
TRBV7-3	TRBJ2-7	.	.	CASSLTPGGTYEQYF	TGTGCCAGCAGCTTAACGCCGGGCGGGACCTACGAGCAGTACTTC
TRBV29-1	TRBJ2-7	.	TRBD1	CSVEVVSPSEGGQPYEQYF	TGCAGCGTTGAGGTTGTATCCCCGAGCGAAGGGGGACAGCCCTACGAGCAGTACTTC
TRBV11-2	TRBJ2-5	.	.	CASSLGSWRGEGQETQYF	TGTGCCAGCAGCTTAGGGAGCTGGAGGGGAGAAGGGCAAGAGACCCAGTACTTC
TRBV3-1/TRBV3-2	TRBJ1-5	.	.	CASSQDRFQPQHF	TGTGCCAGCAGCCAAGATCGTTTTCAGCCCCAGCATTTT
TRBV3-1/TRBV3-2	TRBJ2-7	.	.	CASSQATLYEQYF	TGTGCCAGCAGCCAAGCGACTTTATACGAGCAGTACTTC
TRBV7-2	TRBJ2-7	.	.	CASSQDGQMAYEQYF	TGTGCCAGCAGCCAGGACGGACAGATGGCCTACGAGCAGTACTTC
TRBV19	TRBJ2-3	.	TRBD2	CASSFRLAGGPRITDTQYF	TGTGCCAGTAGTTTCAGACTAGCGGGAGGGCCGCGGATTACAGATACGCAGTATTTT
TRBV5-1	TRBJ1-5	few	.	CASSLTAGNQPQHF	TGCGCCAGCAGCTTGACAGCGGGGAATCAGCCCCAGCATTTT
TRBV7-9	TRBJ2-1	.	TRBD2	CASSFFSGKSDEQFF	TGTGCCAGCAGCTTTTTTAGCGGGAAGAGTGATGAGCAGTTCTTC
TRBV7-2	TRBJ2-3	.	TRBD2	CASSLGLAERDTQYF	TGTGCCAGCAGCTTAGGTCTAGCGGAGAGAGATACGCAGTATTTT
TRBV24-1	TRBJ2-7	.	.	CATSAESSYEQYF	TGTGCCACCAGTGCCGAGAGCTCCTACGAGCAGTACTTC
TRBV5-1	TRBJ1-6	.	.	CASSLETTVNSPLHF	TGCGCCAGCAGCTTGGAGACCACAGTGAATTCACCCCTCCACTTT
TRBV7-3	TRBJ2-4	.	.	CASSFGGGANIQYF	TGTGCCAGCAGCTTCGGTGGGGGCGCGAACATTCAGTACTTC
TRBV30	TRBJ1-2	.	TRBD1	CAWSTGDYGYTF	TGTGCCTGGAGTACAGGGGACTATGGCTACACCTTC
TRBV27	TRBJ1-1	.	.	CASSSGNTEAFF	TGTGCCAGCAGTTCGGGGAACACTGAAGCTTTCTTT
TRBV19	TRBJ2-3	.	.	CASSRDVVADTQYF	TGTGCCAGTAGCCGGGATGTGGTTGCAGATACGCAGTATTTT
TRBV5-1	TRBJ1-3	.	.	CASSISGEVGNTIYF	TGCGCCAGCAGCATTTCAGGGGAAGTTGGAAACACCATATATTTT
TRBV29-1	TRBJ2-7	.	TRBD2	CSALWGGSEQYF	TGCAGCGCCCTGTGGGGGGGAAGCGAGCAGTACTTC
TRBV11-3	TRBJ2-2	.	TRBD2	CASSLVAGTGELFF	TGTGCCAGCAGCTTAGTAGCGGGGACCGGGGAGCTGTTTTTT
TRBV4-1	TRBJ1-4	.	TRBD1	CASSTRGGQGKNEKLFF	TGCGCCAGCAGCACTCGGGGGGGACAGGGTAAAAATGAAAAACTGTTTTTT
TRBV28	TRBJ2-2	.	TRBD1	CASSFSSGQGLLGELFF	TGTGCCAGCAGTTTCAGTTCAGGACAGGGGTTATTAGGGGAGCTGTTTTTT
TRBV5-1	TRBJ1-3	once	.	CASSPAGGSGNTIYF	TGCGCCAGCAGCCCAGCGGGTGGCTCTGGAAACACCATATATTTT
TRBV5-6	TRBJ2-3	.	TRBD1	CASSLVMNKDRGTDTQYF	TGTGCCAGCAGCTTGGTAATGAACAAGGACAGGGGCACAGATACGCAGTATTTT
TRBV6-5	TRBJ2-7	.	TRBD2	CASSTRAGGEYEQYF	TGTGCCAGCAGTACACGGGCGGGAGGAGAGTACGAGCAGTACTTC
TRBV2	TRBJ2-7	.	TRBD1	CASSEQGALDEQYF	TGTGCCAGCAGTGAACAGGGGGCACTCGACGAGCAGTACTTC
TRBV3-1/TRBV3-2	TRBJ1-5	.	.	CASSQGAGLGNQPQHF	TGTGCCAGCAGCCAAGGGGCGGGACTCGGCAATCAGCCCCAGCATTTT
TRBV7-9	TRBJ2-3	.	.	CASSSGDSAPYTQYF	TGTGCCAGCAGCTCAGGGGATTCAGCTCCTTATACGCAGTATTTT
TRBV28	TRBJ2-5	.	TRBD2	CASTDSSGRAMETQYF	TGTGCCAGCACCGATTCTAGCGGGAGGGCCATGGAGACCCAGTACTTC
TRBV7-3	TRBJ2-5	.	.	CASSSTGAGTQYF	TGTGCCAGCAGTTCTACGGGCGCGGGGACCCAGTACTTC
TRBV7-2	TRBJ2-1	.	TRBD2	CASSFSTSGLMEFF	TGTGCCAGCAGCTTCTCGACTAGCGGCTTGATGGAGTTCTTC
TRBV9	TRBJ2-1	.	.	CASSSTTVSGEQFF	TGTGCCAGCAGCTCCACGACAGTTAGTGGTGAGCAGTTCTTC
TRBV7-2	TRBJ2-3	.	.	CASSLGGVWADTQYF	TGTGCCAGCAGCTTAGGAGGAGTTTGGGCAGATACGCAGTATTTT
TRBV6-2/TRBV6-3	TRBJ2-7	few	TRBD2	CASSYRMSGRSYEQYF	TGTGCCAGCAGTTACAGAATGAGCGGGAGGTCCTACGAGCAGTACTTC
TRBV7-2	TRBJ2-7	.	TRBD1	CASSIQGSPSYEQYF	TGTGCCAGCAGCATACAGGGGAGCCCATCCTACGAGCAGTACTTC
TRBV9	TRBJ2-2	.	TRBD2	CASRETSTNTGELFF	TGTGCCAGCAGAGAGACTAGCACGAACACCGGGGAGCTGTTTTTT
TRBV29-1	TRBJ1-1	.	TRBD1	CSVTTGVVGTEAFF	TGCAGCGTGACTACAGGGGTCGTTGGCACTGAAGCTTTCTTT
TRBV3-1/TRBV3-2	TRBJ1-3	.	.	CASSQDVDTIYF	TGTGCCAGCAGCCAAGACGTAGACACCATATATTTT
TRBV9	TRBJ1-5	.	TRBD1	CASSVGQGSNQPQHF	TGTGCCAGCAGCGTAGGACAGGGGAGCAATCAGCCCCAGCATTTT
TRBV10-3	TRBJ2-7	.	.	CAISEVAETYEQYF	TGTGCCATCAGTGAGGTGGCAGAAACCTACGAGCAGTACTTC
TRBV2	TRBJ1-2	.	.	CASRIDQDSGGYTF	TGTGCCAGCAGAATTGACCAGGATTCGGGAGGCTACACCTTC